Following are 29 T cell receptor beta chains from one sample sequenced in a study of blood T cell repertoires in COVID-19. This table comes from immunoSEQ multiplex PCR, and its TCRdb copy is limited to in-frame clones, with some not included. The data show over 250,000 clones, 80% to 90% seen once. The sequenced sample was peripheral blood. Receptors were obtained from a woman aged 50 to 60 with acute or convalescent COVID-19.

This clone appeared a single time. The DNA of the CDR3 is TGTGCCAGCAGCTTGGAACTAGCGGGAGCCGCGAACACCGGGGAGCTGTTTTTT. Translating it yields CASSLELAGAANTGELFF. The gene calls are TRBV5-5 and TRBJ2-2, with 11 bases matching TRBD2. Trimming took 0 bases from V and 0 from J; bases not matched to a gene: 4. CDR3 length: 18 amino acids. The V gene's germline CDR1 is SGHKS and CDR2 YYEKEE (reference sequence).

This clone was observed a handful of times. The chain recombines TRBV10-1 with TRBJ1-4; D gene uncertain. Trimming took 8 bases from V and 0 from J, leaving 16 bases between them. The CDR3 covers 16 residues. Per germline, CDR1 WNHNN and CDR2 SYGVQD (reference sequence). The CDR3 loop is CASEPPRVTTNEKLFF. CDR3 in DNA: TGCGCCAGCGAACCCCCCCGGGTTACAACTAATGAAAAACTGTTTTTT.

The CDR3 loop is CASSPPTGTGYEQYF. The CDR3 DNA reads TGTGCCAGCTCACCACCTACCGGGACTGGATACGAGCAGTACTTC. The chain is built from TRBV18 and TRBJ2-7, with D perhaps matching TRBD2 (6 bases). V lost 0 bases to trimming and J lost 4 bases, with 13 bases between them. CDR1 is KGHSH, CDR2 LQKENI, per germline. The CDR3 length is 15 residues.

This clone occurred once. The chain employs TRBV29-1 and TRBJ2-7; 10 positions agree with TRBD1. CDR1 is SQVTM, CDR2 ANQGSEA, per germline. CDR3 length: 14 residues. The junction had 10 bases not matched to a gene; V was cut back by 7 bases and J by 4 bases. This CDR3 is CSATPGQGMYEQYF. CDR3 DNA: TGCAGCGCCACGCCGGGACAGGGGATGTACGAGCAGTACTTC.

The chain carries TRBV30 and TRBJ2-2; a possible D gene is TRBD2 (6 bases). The CDR3 is 17 amino acids. The V gene lost 4 bases and the J gene lost 7 bases, with 25 bases spanning the gap. Germline V lookup: CDR1 GTSNPN, CDR2 SVGIG (reference sequence). This CDR3 reads CAWNFGRDRTGVGELFF. DNA of the CDR3: TGTGCCTGGAACTTTGGGCGGGATAGGACGGGGGTCGGGGAGCTGTTTTTT.

The CDR3 region has the DNA TGCGCCAGCACTATCGGACAGGGGAGCACAGATACGCAGTATTTT. Translation gives CASTIGQGSTDTQYF. V and J are TRBV5-1 and TRBJ2-3, with 9 bases fitting TRBD1. The CDR3 loop spans 15 amino acids. Trimming took 6 bases from V and 0 from J; bases not matched to a gene: 5. Germline CDR1 is SGHRS and CDR2 is YFSETQ.

This sequence joins TRBV29-1 and TRBJ1-2, with 9 nucleotides matching TRBD1. V was pared by 4 bases and J by 3 bases, with 6 bases of the junction left unmatched. The CDR3 is 14 residues long. Germline loops: CDR1 SQVTM, CDR2 ANQGSEA. The CDR3 sequence: CSVARTGVYYGYTF. The CDR3, as DNA: TGCAGCGTTGCCCGGACAGGGGTTTACTATGGCTACACCTTC.

This clone was recorded only once. The chain couples TRBV27 to TRBJ1-4; D remains ambiguous. Trimming left V 7 bases short and J 8 bases short, with 23 bases between. The CDR3 consists of 16 residues. Germline CDR1 MNHEY, CDR2 SMNVEV (reference sequence). CDR3 region: CASTMFGPALGEKLFF. The CDR3 DNA sequence: TGTGCCAGCACCATGTTTGGCCCCGCTTTGGGCGAAAAACTGTTTTTT.

The rearrangement links TRBV7-9 to TRBJ1-5; D is undetermined. V lost 3 bases and J lost 4, with 7 bases in between. The length of the CDR3 is 13 residues. The V gene's germline CDR1 is SEHNR and CDR2 FQNEAQ (reference sequence). The CDR3 here is CASSFRTNQPQHF. CDR3 DNA: TGTGCCAGCAGCTTTCGGACTAATCAGCCCCAGCATTTT. The whole variable domain, remainder taken from reference TRBV7-9 and TRBJ1-5, is DTGVSQNPRHKITKRGQNVTFRCDPISEHNRLYWYRQTLGQGPEFLTYFQNEAQLEKSRLLSDRFSAERPKGSFSTLEIQRTEQGDSAMYLCASSFRTNQPQHFGDGTRLSIL.

This sequence joins TRBV29-1 and TRBJ1-2; D is unresolved. Looked up from germline, CDR1 is SQVTM and CDR2 is ANQGSEA. V was trimmed by 1 base and J by 2 bases, leaving 2 bases between them. The CDR3 runs to 11 residues. Written as DNA, the CDR3 is TGCAGCGTTGAAGTAAACTATGGCTACACCTTC. Amino acid sequence: CSVEVNYGYTF.

The chain is built from TRBV7-2 and TRBJ1-3; D is unresolved. This CDR3 region has 14 residues. Germline CDR1 reads SGHTA; CDR2 reads FQGNSA. Trimming took 1 base from V and 1 from J, leaving 5 bases between them. CDR3 protein: CASSLGGSGNTIYF. In DNA, the CDR3 is TGTGCCAGCAGCTTAGGCGGATCTGGAAACACCATATATTTT.

The chain couples TRBV21-1 to TRBJ1-1; TRBD1 reflects the table's D call only, with no check against the DNA. TRBV21-1 is a recognized pseudogene. This CDR3 spans 19 amino acids. CDR3 in DNA: TGTGCCAGAGGGACAGGGACTCCTTCTATCCCGAGTATGAACACTGAAGCTTTCTTT. This encodes CARGTGTPSIPSMNTEAFF.

V gene TRBV11-2 combines with J gene TRBJ2-1, with D hard to call. With 1 base removed from V and 4 bases from J, the gap between germline ends came to 5 bases. Looked up from germline, CDR1 is SGHAT and CDR2 is FQNNGV. The CDR3 runs 13 residues. DNA for the CDR3: TGTGCCAGCAGCTTAGCGGAGTACAATGAGCAGTTCTTC. Amino acid sequence: CASSLAEYNEQFF.

V gene TRBV12-3 or TRBV12-4 combines with J gene TRBJ2-5; possibly TRBD2 for D (6 bases). V was pared by 5 bases and J by 5 bases, with 12 bases between. This CDR3 has 13 residues. The CDR3 spells CASSPYGGETQYF. CDR3 sequence (DNA): TGTGCCAGCAGTCCGTACGGAGGGGAGACCCAGTACTTC.

The gene calls are TRBV19 and TRBJ1-1; possible D gene TRBD1, 5 bases. The CDR3 is 13 amino acids. V gave up 6 bases and J gave up 5 bases, with 13 bases separating them. Per germline, CDR1 LNHDA and CDR2 SQIVND (reference sequence). This CDR3 reads CASRIQQGTEAFF. In nucleotides, the CDR3 is TGTGCCAGTAGAATACAGCAGGGAACTGAAGCTTTCTTT.

The chain couples TRBV5-1 to TRBJ1-1, with TRBD1 matching 8 bases. J was trimmed by 2 bases and V by 4 bases; bases with no gene match: 7. This CDR3 is built from 15 residues. Germline CDR1 is SGHRS and CDR2 is YFSETQ. Written as DNA, the CDR3 is TGCGCCAGCAGCGGGGAGACAGGGGTTAACACTGAAGCTTTCTTT. The encoded protein is CASSGETGVNTEAFF.

The chain is built from TRBV7-6 and TRBJ2-3, with D perhaps matching TRBD1 (5 bases). CDR1 and CDR2 from the germline V gene are SGHVS and FNYEAQ. The CDR3 sequence is 13 residues long. V gave up 5 bases and J gave up 4 bases, with 10 bases separating them. The CDR3 loop reads CASSHTGSDTQYF. CDR3 nucleotides: TGTGCCAGCAGCCATACAGGCTCAGATACGCAGTATTTT.

The J gene is TRBJ1-2, the V gene TRBV10-3; 7 bases are a match to TRBD1. Germline V gives CDR1 ENHRY, CDR2 SYGVKD. CDR3 length: 14 amino acids. The V segment lost 10 bases and the J segment 2 bases; nucleotides outside the gene matches: 10. The CDR3 DNA reads as TGTGCCACATACACCAGACAGGGCAACTATGGCTACACCTTC. Translating it yields CATYTRQGNYGYTF.

This clone was recorded a few times. The rearrangement uses TRBV27 and TRBJ1-4; D gene uncertain. Per the germline V gene, CDR1 is MNHEY and CDR2 is SMNVEV (reference sequence). The CDR3 is 15 residues long. V was cut by 1 base and J by 5 bases, with 11 bases left in between. The CDR3 here is CASSLFSAGNEKLFF. Here the CDR3 DNA reads TGTGCCAGCAGTTTATTCTCTGCGGGGAATGAAAAACTGTTTTTT.

Of note for this clone: Other nucleotide sequences in the sample specify the same CDR3. The chain has TRBV6-5 and TRBJ1-2; 9 bases align to TRBD1. The CDR3 is 14 residues long. The V gene end was trimmed by 3 bases and the J gene end by 4 bases; junction bases not matched to a gene: 3. CDR1 is MNHEY and CDR2 is SVGAGI in the germline V gene. The CDR3 is CASSYTGGGYGYTF. The CDR3 DNA reads as TGTGCCAGCAGTTATACAGGGGGCGGCTATGGCTACACCTTC.

The chain is built from TRBV4-1 and TRBJ1-5; no clear D. CDR1 is MGHRA and CDR2 is YSYEKL in the germline V gene. This CDR3 has 13 amino acids. V lost 0 bases and J 8 bases, leaving 8 bases between the germline ends. The CDR3 DNA is TGCGCCAGCAGCCAAGACCCAGAGGAGCCCCAGCATTTT. It specifies CASSQDPEEPQHF.

J is TRBJ2-1 and V is TRBV28, with D perhaps TRBD1 (7 bases). V gave up 6 bases and J gave up 8 bases, with 20 bases separating them. Per germline, CDR1 MDHEN and CDR2 SYDVKM. CDR3 length equals 15 residues. This chain's CDR3 is CASSPGQAGSHEQFF. In nucleotides, the CDR3 is TGTGCCAGCAGCCCCGGACAGGCGGGATCACATGAGCAGTTCTTC.

The CDR3: CASSLPGLAGTQFF. For the CDR3, the DNA is TGTGCCAGCAGTTTACCCGGACTAGCGGGGACTCAGTTCTTC. The rearrangement joins TRBV27 to TRBJ2-1; 12 bases agree with TRBD2. Trimming removed 2 bases from V and 13 bases from J; junction bases left unmatched: 6. Germline V CDR1 and CDR2: MNHEY, SMNVEV (reference sequence). The CDR3 has 14 residues.

This clone was recorded once. The chain has TRBV29-1 and TRBJ2-1, with D maybe TRBD2 (7 bases). The V end lost 3 bases, the J end lost 1 base, and 13 bases lay between the germline ends. In germline, CDR1 is SQVTM, CDR2 ANQGSEA. The CDR3 loop spans 15 amino acids. The CDR3 loop reads CSVEGGRSSYNEQFF. The CDR3 DNA is TGCAGCGTTGAGGGGGGGCGGAGTTCCTACAATGAGCAGTTCTTC.

This rearrangement joins TRBV7-9 to TRBJ2-3, with TRBD2 as a possible D gene (5 bases). The V gene lost 1 base and the J gene lost 2 bases, with 13 bases spanning the gap. This CDR3 comprises 16 residues. Per the germline V gene, CDR1 is SEHNR and CDR2 is FQNEAQ (reference sequence). CDR3 DNA: TGTGCCAGCAGCTTAGTAAGCGGTGCCTCCACAGATACGCAGTATTTT. Amino acids: CASSLVSGASTDTQYF.

The gene calls are TRBV18 and TRBJ2-7; 11 bases agree with TRBD1. This CDR3 comprises 16 residues. After removal of 3 bases from V and 0 bases from J, the junction contained 4 bases not matched to a gene. Looked up from germline, CDR1 is KGHSH and CDR2 is LQKENI. The DNA of the CDR3 is TGTGCCAGCTCACCGCCCGGGACAGGGGGCTCCTACGAGCAGTACTTC. Residues: CASSPPGTGGSYEQYF.

This clone was detected only a few times. The chain recombines TRBV7-2 with TRBJ1-5; D is ambiguous. The CDR3 totals 13 residues. The germline V gene encodes CDR1 SGHTA and CDR2 FQGNSA. V shed 6 bases and J shed 2 bases, with 8 bases lying between them. As DNA, the CDR3 is TGTGCCAGCAGGTCCGCGGGCAATCAGCCCCAGCATTTT. The encoded protein is CASRSAGNQPQHF.

This rearrangement joins TRBV4-3 to TRBJ2-3, with 15 bases lining up with TRBD2. V lost 3 bases, J lost 6 bases, and 10 bases stayed unmatched. This CDR3 region has 18 residues. Germline V CDR1 and CDR2: LGHNA, YSLEER. The CDR3 DNA follows: TGCGCCAGCAGCCAGGGCTTGGGACTAGCGGGAGGTGCCGATACGCAGTATTTT. Protein sequence: CASSQGLGLAGGADTQYF.

The rearrangement uses TRBV28 and TRBJ2-3, with D perhaps matching TRBD2 (6 bases). From germline, CDR1 is MDHEN and CDR2 SYDVKM. The CDR3 sequence is 16 residues long. Deletions cut 3 bases from V and 0 bases from J, with 13 bases between. CDR3: CASSLGLATSTDTQYF. Here the CDR3 DNA reads TGTGCCAGCAGTTTGGGGCTAGCGACTAGCACAGATACGCAGTATTTT.